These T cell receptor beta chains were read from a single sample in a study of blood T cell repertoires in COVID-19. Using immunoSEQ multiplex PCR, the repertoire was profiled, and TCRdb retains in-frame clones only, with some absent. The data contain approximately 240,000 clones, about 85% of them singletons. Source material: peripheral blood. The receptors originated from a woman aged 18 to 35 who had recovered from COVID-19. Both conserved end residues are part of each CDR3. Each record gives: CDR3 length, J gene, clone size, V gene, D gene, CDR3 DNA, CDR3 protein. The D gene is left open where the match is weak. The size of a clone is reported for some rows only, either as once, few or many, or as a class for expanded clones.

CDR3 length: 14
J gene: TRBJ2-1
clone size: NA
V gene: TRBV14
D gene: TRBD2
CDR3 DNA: TGTGCCAGCAGACCTAGCGGGGGTTACAATGAGCAGTTCTTC
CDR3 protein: CASRPSGGYNEQFF

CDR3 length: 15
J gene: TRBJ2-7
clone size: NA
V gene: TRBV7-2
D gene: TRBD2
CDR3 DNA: TGTGCCAGCAGCCCTCGACTAGCGGGTGCCTACGAGCAGTACTTC
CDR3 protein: CASSPRLAGAYEQYF

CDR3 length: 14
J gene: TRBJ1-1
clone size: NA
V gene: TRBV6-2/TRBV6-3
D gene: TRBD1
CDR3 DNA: TGTGCCAGCAGTGTATACCCCAGGGGGTCGGAAGCTTTCTTT
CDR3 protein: CASSVYPRGSEAFF

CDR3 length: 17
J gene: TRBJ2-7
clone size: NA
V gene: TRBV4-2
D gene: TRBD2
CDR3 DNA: TGTGCCAGCAGCCAAGAAGCCGCGGTAGCGGGAGTCTACGAGCAGTACTTC
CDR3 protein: CASSQEAAVAGVYEQYF

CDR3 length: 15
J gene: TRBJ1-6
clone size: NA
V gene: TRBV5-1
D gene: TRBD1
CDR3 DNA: TGCGCCAGCAGCTTGGTGGACAGGGGGAACTCACCCCTCCACTTT
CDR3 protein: CASSLVDRGNSPLHF

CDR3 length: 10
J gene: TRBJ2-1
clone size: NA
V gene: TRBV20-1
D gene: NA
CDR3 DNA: TGCAGTGCCGCGTCCAATGAGCAGTTCTTC
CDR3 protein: CSAASNEQFF

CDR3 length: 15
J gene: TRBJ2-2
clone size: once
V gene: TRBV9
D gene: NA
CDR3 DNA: TGTGCCAGCAGCGTTCAGGGGAGGGCGAGCGGGGAGCTGTTTTTT
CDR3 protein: CASSVQGRASGELFF

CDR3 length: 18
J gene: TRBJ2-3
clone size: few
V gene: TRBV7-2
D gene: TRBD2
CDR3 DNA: TGTGCCAGCAGCTTCGGACTAGCGGGAGGGGTTAGCACAGATACGCAGTATTTT
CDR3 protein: CASSFGLAGGVSTDTQYF

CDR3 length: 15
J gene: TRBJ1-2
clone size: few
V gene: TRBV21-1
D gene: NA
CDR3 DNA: TGTGCCAGCAGCAGAGCTCGGGGGTTAAACTATGGCTACACCTTC
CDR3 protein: CASSRARGLNYGYTF

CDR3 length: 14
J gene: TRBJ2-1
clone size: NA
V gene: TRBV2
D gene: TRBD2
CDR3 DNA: TGTGCCACCTTGGGACTAGCGGGAGACAATGAGCAGTTCTTC
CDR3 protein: CATLGLAGDNEQFF

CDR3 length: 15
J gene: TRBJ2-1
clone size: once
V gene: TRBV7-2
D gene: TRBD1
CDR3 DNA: TGTGCCAGCAGCAAGGGGACAGGGGGTTACAATGAGCAGTTCTTC
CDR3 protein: CASSKGTGGYNEQFF

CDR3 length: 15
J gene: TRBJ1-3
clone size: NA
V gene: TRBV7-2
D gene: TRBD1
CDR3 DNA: TGTGCCAGCAGCTTAATCACAGGGGCTGGAAACACCATATATTTT
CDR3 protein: CASSLITGAGNTIYF

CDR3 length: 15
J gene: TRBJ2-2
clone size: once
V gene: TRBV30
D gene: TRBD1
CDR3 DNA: TGTGCCTGGAGTGTTCAGGGGGCGATGACCGGGGAGCTGTTTTTT
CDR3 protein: CAWSVQGAMTGELFF

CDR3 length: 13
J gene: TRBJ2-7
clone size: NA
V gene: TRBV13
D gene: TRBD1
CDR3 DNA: TGTGCCAGCAGCACCGGGACAGGCTACGAGCAGTACTTC
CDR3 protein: CASSTGTGYEQYF

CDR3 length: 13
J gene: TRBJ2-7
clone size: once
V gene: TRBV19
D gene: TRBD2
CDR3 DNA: TGTGCCAGTAGTATAGCTAGCGGGAACGAGCAGTACTTC
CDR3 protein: CASSIASGNEQYF

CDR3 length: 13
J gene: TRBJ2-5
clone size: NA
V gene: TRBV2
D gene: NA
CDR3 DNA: TGTGCCAGCAGTGAGGCAGCGATGGAGACCCAGTACTTC
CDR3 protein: CASSEAAMETQYF

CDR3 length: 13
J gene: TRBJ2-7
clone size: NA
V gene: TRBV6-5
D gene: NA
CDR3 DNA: TGTGCCAGCAGTTTGACGGAGACCTACGAGCAGTACTTC
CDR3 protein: CASSLTETYEQYF

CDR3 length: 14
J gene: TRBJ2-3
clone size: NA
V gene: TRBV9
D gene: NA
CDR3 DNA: TGTGCCAGCAGCGCGGAGCGGACCACAGATACGCAGTATTTT
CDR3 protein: CASSAERTTDTQYF

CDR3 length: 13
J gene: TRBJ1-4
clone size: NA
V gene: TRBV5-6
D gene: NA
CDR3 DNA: TGTGCCAGCAGCTTGGGGTCGGGAGGGAAACTGTTTTTT
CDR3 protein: CASSLGSGGKLFF

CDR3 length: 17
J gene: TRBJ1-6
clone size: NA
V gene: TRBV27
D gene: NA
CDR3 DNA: TGTGCCAGCAGTTCGGCAGGACAGAGATGGGGGACTTCACCCCTCCACTTT
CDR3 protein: CASSSAGQRWGTSPLHF

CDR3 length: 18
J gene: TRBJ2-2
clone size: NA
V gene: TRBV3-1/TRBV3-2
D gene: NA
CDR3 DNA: TGTGCCAGCAGCCAATCCCCGGCAGGGGGGACCTATACCGGGGAGCTGTTTTTT
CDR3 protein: CASSQSPAGGTYTGELFF

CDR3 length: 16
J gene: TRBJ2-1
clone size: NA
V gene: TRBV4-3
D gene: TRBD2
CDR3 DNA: TGCGCCAGCAGCCCGCGAACCGGGACTAGCGGCAATGAGCAGTTCTTC
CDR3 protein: CASSPRTGTSGNEQFF

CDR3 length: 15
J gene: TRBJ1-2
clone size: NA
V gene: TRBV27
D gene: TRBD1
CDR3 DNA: TGTGCCAGCAGCCCAGGGACAGCTCCTAACTATGGCTACACCTTC
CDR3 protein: CASSPGTAPNYGYTF

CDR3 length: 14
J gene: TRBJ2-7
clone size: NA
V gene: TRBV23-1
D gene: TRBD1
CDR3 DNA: TGCGCCAGCAGTCAATCAGACAGGGGGTACGAGCAGTACTTC
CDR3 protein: CASSQSDRGYEQYF

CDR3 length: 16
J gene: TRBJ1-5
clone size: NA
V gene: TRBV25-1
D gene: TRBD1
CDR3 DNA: TGTGCCAGCAGTGGACAGGGGCCTTCGAGCAATCAGCCCCAGCATTTT
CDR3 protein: CASSGQGPSSNQPQHF

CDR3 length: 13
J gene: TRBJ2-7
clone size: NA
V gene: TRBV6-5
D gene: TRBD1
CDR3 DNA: TGTGCCAGCAGTCCGACAGGGGTCTACGAGCAGTACTTC
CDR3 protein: CASSPTGVYEQYF

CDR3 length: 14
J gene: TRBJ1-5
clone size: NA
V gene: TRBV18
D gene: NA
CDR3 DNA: TGTGCCAGCTCACCTCGACAGGCGGATCAGCCCCAGCATTTT
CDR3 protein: CASSPRQADQPQHF

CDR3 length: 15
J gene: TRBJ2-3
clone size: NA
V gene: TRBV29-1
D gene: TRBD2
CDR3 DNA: TGCAGCGTCGTCCCGGGGCGGGAGAACCCAGATACGCAGTATTTT
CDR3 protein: CSVVPGRENPDTQYF

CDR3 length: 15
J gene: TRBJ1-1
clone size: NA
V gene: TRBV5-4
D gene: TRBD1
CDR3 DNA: TGTGCCAGCAGCCCCCAGGACAGGGCGAACACTGAAGCTTTCTTT
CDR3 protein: CASSPQDRANTEAFF

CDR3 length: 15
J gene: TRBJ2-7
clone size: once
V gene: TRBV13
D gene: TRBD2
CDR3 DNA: TGTGCCAGCAGCTTGGGACTAGCGGGAGTCGGGGAGCAGTACTTC
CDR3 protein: CASSLGLAGVGEQYF

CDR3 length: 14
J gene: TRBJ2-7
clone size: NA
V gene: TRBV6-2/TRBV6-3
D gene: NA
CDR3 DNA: TGTGCCAGCAGTTACTTAGCGTCCTCCTACGAGCAGTACTTC
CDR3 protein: CASSYLASSYEQYF

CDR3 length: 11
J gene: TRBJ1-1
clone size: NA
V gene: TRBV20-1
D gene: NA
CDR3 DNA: TGCAGTGTGGGGGAGGGCACTGAAGCTTTCTTT
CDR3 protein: CSVGEGTEAFF

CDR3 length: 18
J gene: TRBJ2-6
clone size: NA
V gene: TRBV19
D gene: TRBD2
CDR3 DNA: TGTGCCAGTAGCCCAACTAGCGGGAGGGCCGGTGGGGCCAACGTCCTGACTTTC
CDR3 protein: CASSPTSGRAGGANVLTF

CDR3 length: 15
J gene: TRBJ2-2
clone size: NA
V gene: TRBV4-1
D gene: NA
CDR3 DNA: TGCGCCAGCAGCCAATGGCAGGCTGACACCGGGGAGCTGTTTTTT
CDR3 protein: CASSQWQADTGELFF

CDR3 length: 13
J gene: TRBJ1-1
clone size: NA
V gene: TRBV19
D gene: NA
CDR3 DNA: TGTGCCAGTAGGCAGAACCCGAACACTGAAGCTTTCTTT
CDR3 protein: CASRQNPNTEAFF

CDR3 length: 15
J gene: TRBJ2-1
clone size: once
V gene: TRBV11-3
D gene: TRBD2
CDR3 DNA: TGTGCCAGCAGCCCAACTAGCGGGAGCTACAATGAGCAGTTCTTC
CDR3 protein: CASSPTSGSYNEQFF

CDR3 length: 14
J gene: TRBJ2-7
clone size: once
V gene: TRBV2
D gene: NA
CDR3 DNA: TGTGCCAGCCGAGAAAAACCCCGCTCCTACGAGCAGTACTTC
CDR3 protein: CASREKPRSYEQYF

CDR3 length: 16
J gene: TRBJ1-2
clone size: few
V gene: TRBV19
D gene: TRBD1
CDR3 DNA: TGTGCCAGTAGTATTAGGGACAGCCACTCTAACTATGGCTACACCTTC
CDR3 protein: CASSIRDSHSNYGYTF

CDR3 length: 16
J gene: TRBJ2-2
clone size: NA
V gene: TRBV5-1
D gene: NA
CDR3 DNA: TGCGCCAGCAGCTCGCTAACCCACTCGAACACCGGGGAGCTGTTTTTT
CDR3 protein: CASSSLTHSNTGELFF

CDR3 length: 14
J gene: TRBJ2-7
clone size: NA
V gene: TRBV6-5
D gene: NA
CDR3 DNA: TGTGCCAGCAGTTACTCTAGCGACTCCTACGAGCAGTACTTC
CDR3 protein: CASSYSSDSYEQYF

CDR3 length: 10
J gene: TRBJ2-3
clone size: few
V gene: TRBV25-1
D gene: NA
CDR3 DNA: TGTGCCACCAGGGCAAATACGCAGTATTTT
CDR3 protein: CATRANTQYF

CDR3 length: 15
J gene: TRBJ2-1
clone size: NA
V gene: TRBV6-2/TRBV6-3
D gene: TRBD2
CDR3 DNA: TGTGCCAGCAGTTACAGTGCTAGCGGGAGCTATGAGCAGTTCTTC
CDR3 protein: CASSYSASGSYEQFF

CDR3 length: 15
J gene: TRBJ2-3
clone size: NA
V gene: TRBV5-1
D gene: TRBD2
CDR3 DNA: TGCGCCAGCAGCGCCCCTAGCGGACCCACAGATACGCAGTATTTT
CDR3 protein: CASSAPSGPTDTQYF

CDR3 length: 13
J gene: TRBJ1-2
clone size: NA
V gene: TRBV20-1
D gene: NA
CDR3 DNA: TGCAGTGCTAGTAGGGACACGAGGGATGGCTACACCTTC
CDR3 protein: CSASRDTRDGYTF

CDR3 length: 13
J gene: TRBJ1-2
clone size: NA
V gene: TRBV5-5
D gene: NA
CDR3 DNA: TGTGCCAGCAGCTTGGAACCGCCTAATGGCTACACCTTC
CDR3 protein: CASSLEPPNGYTF

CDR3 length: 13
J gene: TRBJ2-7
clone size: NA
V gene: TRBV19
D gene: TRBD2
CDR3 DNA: TGTGCCAGTAGTTCGACTAGCCCCTACGAGCAGTACTTC
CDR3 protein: CASSSTSPYEQYF

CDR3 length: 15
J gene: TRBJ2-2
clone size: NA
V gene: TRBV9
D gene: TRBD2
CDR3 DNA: TGTGCCAGCAGCGAACGTAGCGGGCCTGACGGGGAGCTGTTTTTT
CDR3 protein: CASSERSGPDGELFF

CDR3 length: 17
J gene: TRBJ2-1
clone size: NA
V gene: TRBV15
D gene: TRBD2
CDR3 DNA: TGTGCCACCAGCAGAGAATTGGCGGGAGTACCCTACAATGAGCAGTTCTTC
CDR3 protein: CATSRELAGVPYNEQFF

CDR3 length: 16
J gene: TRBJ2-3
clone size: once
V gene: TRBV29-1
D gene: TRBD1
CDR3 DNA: TGCAGCGCTGTAGCCACATGGACAGGGGGCCCAGATACGCAGTATTTT
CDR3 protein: CSAVATWTGGPDTQYF

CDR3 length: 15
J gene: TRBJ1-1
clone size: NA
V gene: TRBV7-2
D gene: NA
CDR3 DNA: TGTGCCAGCAGCTTAGACGGGGATGGGAACACTGAAGCTTTCTTT
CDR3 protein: CASSLDGDGNTEAFF

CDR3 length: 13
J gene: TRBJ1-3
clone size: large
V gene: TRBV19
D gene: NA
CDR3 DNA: TGTGCCAGTAGGCGGACTTTTGGAAACACCATATATTTT
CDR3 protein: CASRRTFGNTIYF

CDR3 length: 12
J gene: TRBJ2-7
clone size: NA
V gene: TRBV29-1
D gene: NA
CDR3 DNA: TGCAGCGTTCGGACAGACTCCTACGAGCAGTACTTC
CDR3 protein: CSVRTDSYEQYF

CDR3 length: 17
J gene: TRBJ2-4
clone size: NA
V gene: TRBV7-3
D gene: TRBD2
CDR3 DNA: TGTGCCAGCAGCTTAGGCGGGGGGCGTTTAGCCAAAAACATTCAGTACTTC
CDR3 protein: CASSLGGGRLAKNIQYF